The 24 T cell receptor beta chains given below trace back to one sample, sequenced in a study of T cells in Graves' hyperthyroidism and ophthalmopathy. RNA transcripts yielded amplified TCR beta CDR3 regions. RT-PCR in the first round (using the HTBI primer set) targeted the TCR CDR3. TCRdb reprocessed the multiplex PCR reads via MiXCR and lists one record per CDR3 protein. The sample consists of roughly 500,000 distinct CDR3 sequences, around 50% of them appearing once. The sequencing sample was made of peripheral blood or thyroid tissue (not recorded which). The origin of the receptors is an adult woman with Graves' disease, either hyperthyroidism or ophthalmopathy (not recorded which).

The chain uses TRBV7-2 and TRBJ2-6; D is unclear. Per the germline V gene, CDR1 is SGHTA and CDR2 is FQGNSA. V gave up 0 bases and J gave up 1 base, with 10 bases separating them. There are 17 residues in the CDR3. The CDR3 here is CASSLAVIGSGANVLTF. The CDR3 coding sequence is TGTGCCAGCAGCTTAGCAGTCATAGGTTCTGGGGCCAACGTCCTGACTTTC.

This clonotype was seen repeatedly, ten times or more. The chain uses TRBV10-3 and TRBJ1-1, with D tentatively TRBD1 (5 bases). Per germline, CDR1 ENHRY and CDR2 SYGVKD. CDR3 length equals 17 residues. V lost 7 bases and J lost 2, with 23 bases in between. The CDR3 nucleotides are TGTGCCATCAAGGAGGCTCGCAGGGCCAAAAATAACACTGAAGCTTTCTTT. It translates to CAIKEARRAKNNTEAFF.

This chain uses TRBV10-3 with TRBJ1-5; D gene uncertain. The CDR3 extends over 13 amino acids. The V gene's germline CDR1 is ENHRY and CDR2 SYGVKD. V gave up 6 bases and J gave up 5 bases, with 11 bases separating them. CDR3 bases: TGTGCCATCAGCGAAGTGGATGATCAGCCCCAGCATTTT. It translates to CAISEVDDQPQHF.

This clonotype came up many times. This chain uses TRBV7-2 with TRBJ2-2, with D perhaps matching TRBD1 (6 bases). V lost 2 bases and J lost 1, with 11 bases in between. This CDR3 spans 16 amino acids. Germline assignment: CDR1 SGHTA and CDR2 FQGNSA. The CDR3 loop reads CASSLMARGNTGELFF. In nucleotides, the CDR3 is TGTGCCAGCAGCTTAATGGCCAGGGGGAACACCGGGGAGCTGTTTTTT. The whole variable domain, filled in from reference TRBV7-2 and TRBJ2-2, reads GAGVSQSPSNKVTEKGKDVELRCDPISGHTALYWYRQSLGQGLEFLIYFQGNSAPDKSGLPSDRFSAERTGGSVSTLTIQRTQQEDSAVYLCASSLMARGNTGELFFGEGSRLTVL.

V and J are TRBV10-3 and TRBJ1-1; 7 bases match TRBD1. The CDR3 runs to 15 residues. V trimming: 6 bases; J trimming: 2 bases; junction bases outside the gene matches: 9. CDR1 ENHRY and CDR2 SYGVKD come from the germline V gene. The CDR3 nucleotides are TGTGCCATCAGCCGCGCCGGGACAGCAAACACTGAAGCTTTCTTT. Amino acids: CAISRAGTANTEAFF.

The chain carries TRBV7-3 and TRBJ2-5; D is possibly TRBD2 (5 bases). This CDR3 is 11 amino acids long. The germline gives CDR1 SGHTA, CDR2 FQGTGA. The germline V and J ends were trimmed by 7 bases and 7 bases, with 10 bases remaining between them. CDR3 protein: CASNRGGTQYF. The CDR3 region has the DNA TGTGCCAGCAACCGAGGAGGGACCCAGTACTTC. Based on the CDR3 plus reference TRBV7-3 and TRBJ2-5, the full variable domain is GAGVSQTPSNKVTEKGKYVELRCDPISGHTALYWYRQSLGQGPEFLIYFQGTGAADDSGLPNDRFFAVRPEGSVSTLKIQRTERGDSAVYLCASNRGGTQYFGPGTRLLVL.

This CDR3 reads CSVAFGYSNQPQHF. CDR3 DNA: TGCAGCGTTGCGTTTGGGTATAGCAATCAGCCCCAGCATTTT. The V gene is TRBV29-1, the J gene TRBJ1-5; D is unresolved. Germline V CDR1 and CDR2: SQVTM, ANQGSEA. This CDR3 has 14 amino acids. V lost 4 bases, J lost 0 bases, and 10 bases lay in between.

CDR3: CAISRDGNYGYTF. CDR3 nucleotides: TGTGCCATCAGTAGGGACGGCAACTATGGCTACACCTTC. The chain carries TRBV10-3 and TRBJ1-2; D may be TRBD1 (5 bases). This CDR3 has 13 amino acids. The ends were cut back, 5 bases at V and 2 bases at J, with 9 bases in the middle. The germline CDR1 and CDR2 sequences are ENHRY and SYGVKD.

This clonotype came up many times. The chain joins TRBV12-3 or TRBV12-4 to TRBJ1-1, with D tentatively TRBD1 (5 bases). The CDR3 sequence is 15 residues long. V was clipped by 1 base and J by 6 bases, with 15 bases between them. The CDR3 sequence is CASSLGPQGHAEAFF. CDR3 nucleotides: TGTGCCAGCAGTTTAGGACCCCAAGGACATGCTGAAGCTTTCTTT.

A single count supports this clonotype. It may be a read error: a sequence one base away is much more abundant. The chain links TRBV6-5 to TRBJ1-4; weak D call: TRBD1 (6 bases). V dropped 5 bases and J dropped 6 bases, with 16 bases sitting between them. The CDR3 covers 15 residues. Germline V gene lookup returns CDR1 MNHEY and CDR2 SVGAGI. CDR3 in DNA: TGTGCCAGCAGTATCGCGACAGGTTACGATGAAAAACTGTTTTTT. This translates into CASSIATGYDEKLFF.

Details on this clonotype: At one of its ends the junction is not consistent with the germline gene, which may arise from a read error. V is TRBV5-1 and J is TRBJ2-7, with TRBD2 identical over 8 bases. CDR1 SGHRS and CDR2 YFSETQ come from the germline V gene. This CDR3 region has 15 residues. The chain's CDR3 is CASSTRSGNSYEQYF. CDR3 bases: TGTGCCAGCAGCACCCGTAGCGGGAACTCCTACGAGCAGTACTTC. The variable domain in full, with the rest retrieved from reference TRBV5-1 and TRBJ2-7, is KAGVTQTPRYLIKTRGQQVTLSCSPISGHRSVSWYQQTPGQGLQFLFEYFSETQRNKGNFPGRFSGRQFSNSRSEMNVSTLELGDSALYLCASSTRSGNSYEQYFGPGTRLTVT.

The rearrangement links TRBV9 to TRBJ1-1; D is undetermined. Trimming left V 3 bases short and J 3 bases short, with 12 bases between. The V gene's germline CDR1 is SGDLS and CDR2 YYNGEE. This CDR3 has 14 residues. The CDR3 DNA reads TGTGCCAGCAGCGAGAGTCCGTTGGACACTGAAGCTTTCTTT. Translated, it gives CASSESPLDTEAFF. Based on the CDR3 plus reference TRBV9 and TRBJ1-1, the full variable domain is DSGVTQTPKHLITATGQRVTLRCSPRSGDLSVYWYQQSLDQGLQFLIQYYNGEERAKGNILERFSAQQFPDLHSELNLSSLELGDSALYFCASSESPLDTEAFFGQGTRLTVV.

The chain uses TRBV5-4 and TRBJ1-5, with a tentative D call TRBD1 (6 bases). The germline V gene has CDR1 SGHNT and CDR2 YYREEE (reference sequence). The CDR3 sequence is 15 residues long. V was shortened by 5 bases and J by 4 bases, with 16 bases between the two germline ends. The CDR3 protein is CASSAPRGGNQPQHF. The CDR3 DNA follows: TGTGCCAGCAGTGCCCCAAGGGGGGGAAATCAGCCCCAGCATTTT.

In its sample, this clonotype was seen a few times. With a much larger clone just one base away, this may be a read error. The CDR3: CASGYAVSTEAFF. DNA of the CDR3: TGTGCTAGTGGTTACGCGGTGAGCACTGAAGCTTTCTTT. The chain has TRBV12-5 and TRBJ1-1; unclear D gene. This CDR3 region has 13 residues. Trimming stripped 4 bases from V and 4 bases from J, with 10 bases between. Germline CDR1 reads LGHNT; CDR2 reads FRNRAP.

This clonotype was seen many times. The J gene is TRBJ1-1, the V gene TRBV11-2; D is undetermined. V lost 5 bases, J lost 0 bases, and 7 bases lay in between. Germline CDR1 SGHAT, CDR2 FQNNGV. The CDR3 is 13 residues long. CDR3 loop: CASSPGVNTEAFF. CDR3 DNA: TGTGCCAGCAGCCCCGGCGTGAACACTGAAGCTTTCTTT.

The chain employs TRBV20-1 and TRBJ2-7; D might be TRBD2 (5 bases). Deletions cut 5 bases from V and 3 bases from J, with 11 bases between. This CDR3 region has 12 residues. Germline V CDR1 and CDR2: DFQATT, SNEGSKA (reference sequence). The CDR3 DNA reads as TGCAGTGCTTTGACTACAGACTACGAGCAGTACTTC. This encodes CSALTTDYEQYF.

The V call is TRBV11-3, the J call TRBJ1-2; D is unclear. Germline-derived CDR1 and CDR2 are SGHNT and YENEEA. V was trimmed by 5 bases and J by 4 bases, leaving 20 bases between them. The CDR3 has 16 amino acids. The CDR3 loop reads CASSPPPVGSTYGYTF. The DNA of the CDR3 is TGTGCCAGCAGCCCCCCACCGGTGGGATCGACCTATGGCTACACCTTC.

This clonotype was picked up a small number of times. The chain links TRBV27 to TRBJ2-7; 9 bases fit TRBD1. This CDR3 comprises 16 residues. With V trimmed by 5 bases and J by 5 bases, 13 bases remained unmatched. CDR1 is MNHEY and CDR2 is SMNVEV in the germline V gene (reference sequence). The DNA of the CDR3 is TGTGCCAGCAGTCTACAGGGGGCCCCTGGGCAGAACGAGCAGTACTTC. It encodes CASSLQGAPGQNEQYF.

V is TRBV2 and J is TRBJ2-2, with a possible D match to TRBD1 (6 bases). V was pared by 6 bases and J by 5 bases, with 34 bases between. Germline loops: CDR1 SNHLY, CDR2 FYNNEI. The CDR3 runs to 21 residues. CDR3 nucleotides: TGTGCCAGCAGGGACAGAGTAATTAACACCGGGGAGCCGTTCAGGACCGGGGAGCTGTTTTTT. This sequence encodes CASRDRVINTGEPFRTGELFF. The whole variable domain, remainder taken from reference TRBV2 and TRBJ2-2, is EPEVTQTPSHQVTQMGQEVILRCVPISNHLYFYWYRQILGQKVEFLVSFYNNEISEKSEIFDDQFSVERPDGSNFTLKIRSTKLEDSAMYFCASRDRVINTGEPFRTGELFFGEGSRLTVL.

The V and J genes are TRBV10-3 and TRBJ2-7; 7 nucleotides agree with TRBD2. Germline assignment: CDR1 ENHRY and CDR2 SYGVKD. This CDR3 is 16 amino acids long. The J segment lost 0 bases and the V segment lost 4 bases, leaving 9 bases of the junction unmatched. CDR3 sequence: CAISGLGRESSYEQYF. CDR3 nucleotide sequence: TGTGCCATCAGTGGGTTAGGGCGGGAGAGCTCCTACGAGCAGTACTTC.

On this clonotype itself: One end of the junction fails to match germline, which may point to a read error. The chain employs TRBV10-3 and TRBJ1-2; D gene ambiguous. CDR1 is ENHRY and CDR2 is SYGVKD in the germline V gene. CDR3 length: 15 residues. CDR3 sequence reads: CASSGRLSTHYGYTF. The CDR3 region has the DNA TGTGCCAGCAGTGGTCGACTTTCTACCCACTATGGCTACACCTTC.

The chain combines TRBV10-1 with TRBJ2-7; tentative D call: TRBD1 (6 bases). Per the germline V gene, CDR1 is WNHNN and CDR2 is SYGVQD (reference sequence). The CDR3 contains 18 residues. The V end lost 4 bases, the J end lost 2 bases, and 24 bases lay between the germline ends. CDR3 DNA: TGCGCCAGCAGTGCCTTGGGATACTCGACAGGAAACCCCTACGAGCAGTACTTC. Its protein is CASSALGYSTGNPYEQYF.

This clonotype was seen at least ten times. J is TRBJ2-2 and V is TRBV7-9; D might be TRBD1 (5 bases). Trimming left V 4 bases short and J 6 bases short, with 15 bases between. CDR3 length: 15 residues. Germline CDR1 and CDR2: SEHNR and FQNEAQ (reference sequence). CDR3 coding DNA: TGTGCCAGCAGCTCATTTTTACAGGAACCCGGGGAGCTGTTTTTT. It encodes CASSSFLQEPGELFF.

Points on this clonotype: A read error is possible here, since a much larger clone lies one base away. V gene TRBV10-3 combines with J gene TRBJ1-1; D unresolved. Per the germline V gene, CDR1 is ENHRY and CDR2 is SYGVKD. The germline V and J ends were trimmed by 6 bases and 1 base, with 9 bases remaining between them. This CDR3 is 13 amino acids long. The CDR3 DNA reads TGTGCCATCAGCTACCCGGAGAACACTGAAGCTTTCTTT. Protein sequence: CAISYPENTEAFF.